Below are 13 T cell receptor beta chains sequenced from a single sample in a study of shared clonotypes between healthy human individuals. The naive CD8 population came from CD45RO-negative cells selected for CCR7, without terminally differentiated effector memory CD45RA+ cells. Clones were sequenced by immunoSEQ multiplex PCR, and TCRdb holds only the in-frame ones, with some missing. The sample lists around 1.9 million clones, 93% occurring once. The sample was naive CD8+ T cells from PBMCs. The origin of the receptors is a man in his late teens or twenties in good health. Some clones in this sample may be carry-over from other donors' samples.

This clone appeared a few times. The chain joins TRBV27 to TRBJ1-1; no clear D. The V end was cut by 5 bases, the J end by 4 bases, with 11 bases between. Germline V lookup: CDR1 MNHEY, CDR2 SMNVEV (reference sequence). This CDR3 has 13 residues. CDR3: CASSRWVGTEAFF. The CDR3 DNA sequence: TGTGCCAGCAGTCGGTGGGTTGGCACTGAAGCTTTCTTT.

This chain uses TRBV27 with TRBJ2-2; a possible D gene is TRBD2 (6 bases). The ends were cut back, 7 bases at V and 4 bases at J, with 13 bases in the middle. From germline, CDR1 is MNHEY and CDR2 SMNVEV (reference sequence). This CDR3 contains 14 residues. CDR3: CASIPTSSTGELFF. The CDR3 DNA reads as TGTGCCAGCATTCCAACTAGCAGCACCGGGGAGCTGTTTTTT.

V and J are TRBV7-9 and TRBJ2-7, with D unclear. V lost 5 bases and J lost 4, with 21 bases in between. CDR3 length: 16 amino acids. Germline values: CDR1 SEHNR, CDR2 FQNEAQ (reference sequence). CDR3 sequence (DNA): TGTGCCAGCAGCCGGGTTTCTGTGATTAACCCTTACGAGCAGTACTTC. Translating it yields CASSRVSVINPYEQYF.

The J gene is TRBJ2-1, the V gene TRBV10-3, with 11 bases fitting TRBD2. The CDR3 extends over 14 amino acids. Germline assignment: CDR1 ENHRY and CDR2 SYGVKD. After removal of 6 bases from V and 7 bases from J, the junction contained 5 bases not matched to a gene. This CDR3 is CAIRGLAAGNEQFF. CDR3 DNA sequence: TGTGCCATCAGGGGACTAGCGGCAGGGAATGAGCAGTTCTTC.

V and J are TRBV28 and TRBJ2-5, with TRBD2 matching over 10 bases. This CDR3 is 15 amino acids long. Trimming cost V 8 bases and J 5 bases; bases outside gene matches: 11. CDR1 is MDHEN, CDR2 SYDVKM, per germline. This CDR3 is CASLSPSGSPETQYF. DNA of the CDR3: TGTGCCAGCCTCTCTCCTAGCGGGAGTCCGGAGACCCAGTACTTC.

This rearrangement joins TRBV30 to TRBJ1-2; 9 bases fit TRBD1. The junction had 8 bases not matched to a gene; V was cut back by 0 bases and J by 6 bases. The V gene's germline CDR1 is GTSNPN and CDR2 SVGIG (reference sequence). The CDR3 has 15 residues. Here the CDR3 reads CAWSVSWDRVNGYTF. As DNA, the CDR3 is TGTGCCTGGAGTGTGTCTTGGGACAGGGTGAATGGCTACACCTTC. Variable domain in full (rest from reference TRBV30 and TRBJ1-2): SQTIHQWPATLVQPVGSPLSLECTVEGTSNPNLYWYRQAAGRGLQLLFYSVGIGQISSEVPQNLSASRPQDRQFILSSKKLLLSDSGFYLCAWSVSWDRVNGYTFGSGTRLTVV.

This chain links TRBV13 with TRBJ2-7; 9 bases map to TRBD1. From germline, CDR1 is PRHDT and CDR2 FYEKMQ (reference sequence). CDR3 length: 15 amino acids. Losses at the gene ends were 5 bases for V and 2 bases for J; bases not matched to a gene: 7. The CDR3: CASSGGTGRTYEQYF. CDR3 in DNA: TGTGCCAGCAGCGGCGGGACAGGGAGAACCTACGAGCAGTACTTC.

This chain joins TRBV29-1 and TRBJ2-7; no clear D. CDR3 length: 13 residues. Germline CDR1 reads SQVTM; CDR2 reads ANQGSEA. Trimming cost V 5 bases and J 0 bases, with 11 bases left between them. CDR3 coding DNA: TGCAGCGTTTATAGTGGAGCCTCCTACGAGCAGTACTTC. This encodes CSVYSGASYEQYF.

The chain recombines TRBV19 with TRBJ1-1, with D unresolved. Germline V CDR1 and CDR2: LNHDA, SQIVND (reference sequence). The CDR3 covers 12 residues. Trimming stripped 5 bases from V and 10 bases from J, with 14 bases between. Here the CDR3 DNA reads TGTGCCAGTAGTGGGTCAGAATGGCGAGCTTTCTTT. Encoded protein: CASSGSEWRAFF.

The CDR3 loop reads CASSRGLAGSNEQFF. The DNA for the CDR3 is TGTGCCAGTAGTCGCGGACTAGCGGGCTCTAATGAGCAGTTCTTC. This chain links TRBV19 with TRBJ2-1, with TRBD2 identical over 11 bases. J was trimmed by 7 bases and V by 5 bases; bases with no gene match: 7. Germline-derived CDR1 and CDR2 are LNHDA and SQIVND (reference sequence). This CDR3 spans 15 amino acids.

The chain combines TRBV19 with TRBJ1-1; maybe TRBD1 (5 bases). Per the germline V gene, CDR1 is LNHDA and CDR2 is SQIVND (reference sequence). Trimming removed 9 bases at V and 6 bases at J, with 14 bases between. The CDR3 runs 12 residues. The CDR3 protein is CASQGSVPEAFF. The CDR3, as DNA: TGTGCCAGCCAGGGTTCCGTCCCTGAAGCTTTCTTT.

The chain joins TRBV11-2 to TRBJ2-7; a possible D gene is TRBD1 (5 bases). The ends were cut back, 4 bases at V and 7 bases at J, with 11 bases in the middle. The CDR3 consists of 12 residues. The germline CDR1 and CDR2 sequences are SGHAT and FQNNGV. CDR3 nucleotide sequence: TGTGCCAGCAGCTGGTGGGGCGAGGAGCAGTACTTC. This encodes CASSWWGEEQYF. The entire variable domain, with the rest obtained from reference TRBV11-2 and TRBJ2-7, is as follows: EAGVAQSPRYKIIEKRQSVAFWCNPISGHATLYWYQQILGQGPKLLIQFQNNGVVDDSQLPKDRFSAERLKGVDSTLKIQPAKLEDSAVYLCASSWWGEEQYFGPGTRLTVT.

The V gene is TRBV6-6, the J gene TRBJ2-2; possibly TRBD1 for D (5 bases). The CDR3 sequence is 16 residues long. Trimming removed 0 bases from V and 1 base from J, with 9 bases in between. Germline V gene data show CDR1 as MNHNY and CDR2 as SVGAGI (reference sequence). CDR3 sequence: CASSYSLDMNTGELFF. CDR3 DNA: TGTGCCAGCAGTTACTCCTTGGACATGAACACCGGGGAGCTGTTTTTT.